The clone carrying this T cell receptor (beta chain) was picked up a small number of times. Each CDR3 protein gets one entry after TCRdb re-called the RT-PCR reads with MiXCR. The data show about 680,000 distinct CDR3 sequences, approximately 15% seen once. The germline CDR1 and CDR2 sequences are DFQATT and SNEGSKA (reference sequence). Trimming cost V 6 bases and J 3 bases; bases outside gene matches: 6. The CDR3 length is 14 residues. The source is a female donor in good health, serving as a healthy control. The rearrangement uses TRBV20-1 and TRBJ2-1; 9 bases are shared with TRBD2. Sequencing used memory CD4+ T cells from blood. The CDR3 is CSASSGSNYNEQFF. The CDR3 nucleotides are TGCAGTGCAAGTAGCGGGAGTAACTACAATGAGCAGTTCTTC.